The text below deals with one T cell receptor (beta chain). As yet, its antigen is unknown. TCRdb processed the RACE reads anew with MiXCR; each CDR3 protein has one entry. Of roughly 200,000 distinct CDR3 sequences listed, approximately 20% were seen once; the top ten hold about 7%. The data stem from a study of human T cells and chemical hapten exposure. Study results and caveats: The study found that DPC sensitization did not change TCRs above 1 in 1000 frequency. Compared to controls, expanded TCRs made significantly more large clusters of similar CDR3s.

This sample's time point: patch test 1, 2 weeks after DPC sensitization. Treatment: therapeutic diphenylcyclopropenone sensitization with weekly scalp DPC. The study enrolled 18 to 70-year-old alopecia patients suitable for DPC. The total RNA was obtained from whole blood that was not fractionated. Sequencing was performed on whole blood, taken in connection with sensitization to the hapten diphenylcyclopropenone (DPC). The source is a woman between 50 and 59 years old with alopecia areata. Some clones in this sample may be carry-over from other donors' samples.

The chain's CDR3 is CASSYSAASETYEQYF. The CDR3 DNA sequence: TGTGCCAGCAGTTACTCCGCGGCTAGCGAGACCTACGAGCAGTACTTC. The chain uses TRBV6-6 and TRBJ2-7; tentative D call: TRBD2 (6 bases). The V gene lost 0 bases and the J gene lost 2 bases, with 14 bases spanning the gap. The germline gives CDR1 MNHNY, CDR2 SVGAGI (reference sequence). The CDR3 covers 16 residues.